Each of the 7 T cell receptor beta chains below was sequenced from the same sample in a study of post-analysis software for immune sequencing data. No antigen is known for these receptors. Unique-molecular-identifier-tagged TCR beta cDNA libraries were used. TCRdb used MiXCR to reprocess the PCR reads, holding one entry per CDR3 protein. The repertoire holds about 540,000 distinct CDR3 sequences, with around a third as singletons. General study results and limits: Roughly 5 TRBV segments, TRBV5-6, TRBV5-1 and TRBV20-1 among them, were found more frequent in patients than controls.

The specimen was blood. The receptor set was obtained from a girl aged 2 to 17 with multiple sclerosis.

This clonotype has only a few counts. The genes are TRBV5-5 and TRBJ2-3; 7 bases are shared with TRBD2. Germline V gene lookup returns CDR1 SGHKS and CDR2 YYEKEE (reference sequence). The CDR3 sequence is 16 residues long. V lost 4 bases, J lost 4 bases, and 12 bases stayed unmatched. The DNA for the CDR3 is TGTGCCAGCAGCCCCCGGGACTATTTCGTACCAGATACGCAGTATTTT. This encodes CASSPRDYFVPDTQYF.

The V call is TRBV3-1, the J call TRBJ2-7, with D possibly being TRBD1 or TRBD2 (5 bases each). Germline CDR1 is LGHDT and CDR2 is YNNKEL (reference sequence). CDR3 length: 15 amino acids. Between the trimmed V and J ends, which lost 4 bases and 3 bases, there was a span of 16 bases. The CDR3 spells CASSPGTLRNYEQYF. CDR3 coding DNA: TGTGCCAGCAGCCCTGGGACCCTTAGAAACTACGAGCAGTACTTC.

To note about this clonotype: One end of the junction fails to match germline, which may point to a read error. This chain links TRBV4-1 with TRBJ2-5; D is possibly TRBD1 or TRBD2 (5 bases each). The DNA end is more similar to TRBJ2-7, so the J call may be wrong. CDR1 and CDR2 (germline): MGHRA, YSYEKL. This CDR3 is built from 15 residues. This CDR3 reads CANSQPGRDSYEQYF. The DNA of the CDR3 is TGCGCCAACAGCCAGCCGGGACGGGATTCCTACGAGCAGTACTTC.

This clonotype was observed a few times. The chain links TRBV13 to TRBJ2-3; possibly TRBD2 for D (6 bases). V lost 5 bases and J 0 bases, leaving 15 bases between the germline ends. Germline-derived CDR1 and CDR2 are PRHDT and FYEKMQ (reference sequence). This CDR3 has 16 amino acids. CDR3 sequence reads: CASSPARGFSTDTQYF. CDR3 nucleotides: TGTGCCAGCAGCCCAGCCCGGGGGTTCAGCACAGATACGCAGTATTTT. Together with reference TRBV13 and TRBJ2-3, the CDR3 gives the full variable domain: AAGVIQSPRHLIKEKRETATLKCYPIPRHDTVYWYQQGPGQDPQFLISFYEKMQSDKGSIPDRFSAQQFSDYHSELNMSSLELGDSALYFCASSPARGFSTDTQYFGPGTRLTVL.

This clonotype turned up a few times. The genes are TRBV5-1 and TRBJ2-3; 8 bases fit TRBD1. CDR1 and CDR2 from the germline V gene are SGHRS and YFSETQ. After removal of 1 base from V and 2 bases from J, the junction contained 3 bases not matched to a gene. The CDR3 has 15 residues. CDR3 nucleotides: TGCGCCAGCAGCTTGAGGACAGGGACCACAGATACGCAGTATTTT. The encoded protein is CASSLRTGTTDTQYF. Combining the CDR3 with reference TRBV5-1 and TRBJ2-3 gives the whole variable domain KAGVTQTPRYLIKTRGQQVTLSCSPISGHRSVSWYQQTPGQGLQFLFEYFSETQRNKGNFPGRFSGRQFSNSRSEMNVSTLELGDSALYLCASSLRTGTTDTQYFGPGTRLTVL.

This clonotype turned up a few times. The chain links TRBV9 to TRBJ1-3, with 8 bases identical to TRBD1. Germline-derived CDR1 and CDR2 are SGDLS and YYNGEE. The V and J ends lost 5 bases and 8 bases, in that order; junction bases with no gene match: 3. The CDR3 extends over 12 amino acids. The CDR3: CASRGQGHTIYF. The CDR3 nucleotides read TGTGCCAGCAGAGGACAGGGACACACCATATATTTT.

The chain joins TRBV4-2 to TRBJ2-2; the match to TRBD2 covers 12 bases. CDR3 size: 18 residues. Germline V gene sequence: CDR1 LGHNA, CDR2 YNFKEQ. J lost 0 bases, V lost 2 bases, and 4 bases had no gene match. CDR3 DNA: TGTGCCAGCAGCCAACGACTAGCGGGGGCGTCGAACACCGGGGAGCTGTTTTTT. It is translated as CASSQRLAGASNTGELFF.